Listed here are 29 T cell receptor beta chains from one sample, sequenced in a study of blood T cell repertoires in COVID-19. Assay used: immunoSEQ multiplex PCR; TCRdb lists only in-frame clones, some missing. The sample yields about 190,000 clones, 70% to 90% seen once. Specimen: peripheral blood. The receptors originated from a man in his thirties or forties with acute or convalescent COVID-19.

The chain couples TRBV4-1 to TRBJ1-2; D possibly corresponds to TRBD1 (6 bases). The CDR3 has 15 residues. Per germline, CDR1 MGHRA and CDR2 YSYEKL. Between the trimmed V and J ends, which lost 0 bases and 4 bases, there was a span of 12 bases. The CDR3 sequence is CASSQDRDKTYGYTF. The CDR3 coding sequence is TGCGCCAGCAGCCAAGATAGGGACAAGACCTATGGCTACACCTTC.

This chain joins TRBV19 and TRBJ2-5; TRBD2 matches at 13 bases. The CDR3 extends over 15 amino acids. V was clipped by 7 bases and J by 1 base; unmatched bases: 3. Germline loops: CDR1 LNHDA, CDR2 SQIVND (reference sequence). In DNA, the CDR3 is TGTGCCAGTACCGGGACTAGCGGGATCCAAGAGACCCAGTACTTC. It yields the protein CASTGTSGIQETQYF.

This clone was found a few times. This rearrangement joins TRBV5-1 to TRBJ2-2, with 9 bases aligning to TRBD1. CDR3 length equals 15 residues. Germline CDR1 SGHRS, CDR2 YFSETQ. Trimming removed 4 bases from V and 4 bases from J; junction bases left unmatched: 5. The CDR3 protein is CASSMGQGGTGELFF. Written as DNA, the CDR3 is TGCGCCAGCAGCATGGGACAGGGAGGCACCGGGGAGCTGTTTTTT. Filled out from reference TRBV5-1 and TRBJ2-2, the complete variable domain reads KAGVTQTPRYLIKTRGQQVTLSCSPISGHRSVSWYQQTPGQGLQFLFEYFSETQRNKGNFPGRFSGRQFSNSRSEMNVSTLELGDSALYLCASSMGQGGTGELFFGEGSRLTVL.

The rearrangement joins TRBV5-1 to TRBJ2-1, with 13 bases matching TRBD2. The ends lost 0 bases at V and 5 bases at J; junction bases unmatched: 5. Germline V gene lookup returns CDR1 SGHRS and CDR2 YFSETQ. CDR3 size: 17 residues. CDR3 loop: CASSLVTGTSGDNEQFF. CDR3 DNA sequence: TGCGCCAGCAGCTTGGTAACAGGGACTAGCGGGGACAATGAGCAGTTCTTC.

The genes are TRBV19 and TRBJ1-2; D call uncertain. Germline V gene data show CDR1 as LNHDA and CDR2 as SQIVND (reference sequence). The CDR3 has 15 amino acids. V lost 6 bases, J lost 5 bases, and 19 bases lay in between. CDR3 residues: CASSNSPHSEYGYTF. The CDR3 DNA reads as TGTGCCAGTAGCAACAGCCCCCATAGTGAATATGGCTACACCTTC.

The chain links TRBV27 to TRBJ2-1; 15 bases line up with TRBD2. Germline V gives CDR1 MNHEY, CDR2 SMNVEV (reference sequence). The CDR3 totals 13 residues. Trimming at V came to 5 bases and at J to 15 bases, leaving 5 bases not matched to a gene. The DNA of the CDR3 is TGTGCCAGCAGTCCGTTGGGACTAGCGGGAGGGTTCTTC. Translation gives CASSPLGLAGGFF.

This chain links TRBV7-2 with TRBJ2-3; maybe TRBD2 (6 bases). CDR1 is SGHTA and CDR2 is FQGNSA in the germline V gene. The CDR3 consists of 16 residues. The V and J ends lost 0 bases and 5 bases respectively, with 15 bases between them. The CDR3 DNA sequence: TGTGCCAGCAGCTTAGCTAGCGGTCAAGCGGTAGATACGCAGTATTTT. Translation gives CASSLASGQAVDTQYF.

This clone showed up just a few times. This chain connects TRBV10-2 to TRBJ2-5, with D maybe TRBD1 (5 bases). The V end lost 2 bases, the J end lost 5 bases, and 18 bases lay between the germline ends. The CDR3 has 16 amino acids. Germline lookup yields CDR1 WSHSY and CDR2 SAAADI. CDR3 residues: CASSEGKGRPGETQYF. CDR3 DNA: TGCGCCAGCAGTGAGGGGAAGGGCCGGCCAGGGGAGACCCAGTACTTC.

This chain uses TRBV4-1 with TRBJ1-1; possible D gene TRBD1, 5 bases. Germline V gene sequence: CDR1 MGHRA, CDR2 YSYEKL. V gave up 3 bases and J gave up 4 bases, with 9 bases separating them. This CDR3 has 13 residues. The CDR3 spells CASSHVGATEAFF. CDR3 coding DNA: TGCGCCAGCAGCCATGTAGGGGCCACTGAAGCTTTCTTT.

This clone was detected only a few times. The CDR3 nucleotides read TGCGCCAGCAGCAAAGGACAGGATGACACTGAAGCTTTCTTT. Residues: CASSKGQDDTEAFF. The chain has TRBV5-1 and TRBJ1-1; 7 bases align to TRBD1. This CDR3 spans 14 amino acids. The germline CDR1 and CDR2 sequences are SGHRS and YFSETQ. V lost 4 bases and J lost 3; bases outside the gene matches: 6.

V is TRBV20-1 and J is TRBJ1-1; D not certain. This CDR3 contains 11 residues. Germline CDR1 DFQATT, CDR2 SNEGSKA (reference sequence). Trimming left V 5 bases short and J 8 bases short, with 12 bases between. CDR3 nucleotide sequence: TGCAGTGCTTCCACCACTACCGAAGCTTTCTTT. This gives the protein CSASTTTEAFF.

The chain combines TRBV9 with TRBJ1-2; 7 bases are shared with TRBD1. CDR3 length equals 16 residues. CDR1 and CDR2 from the germline V gene are SGDLS and YYNGEE. Trimming cost V 0 bases and J 2 bases; bases outside gene matches: 7. CDR3 sequence reads: CASSVGSGRGNYGYTF. CDR3 DNA: TGTGCCAGCAGCGTAGGCTCTGGCAGGGGGAACTATGGCTACACCTTC.

The rearrangement uses TRBV6-5 and TRBJ2-5; 8 nucleotides align to TRBD1. This CDR3 has 16 residues. From germline, CDR1 is MNHEY and CDR2 SVGAGI. V lost 3 bases to trimming and J lost 0 bases; unmatched junction nucleotides: 6. Here the CDR3 DNA reads TGTGCCAGCAGTTATGGGACAGGCGGGTACCAAGAGACCCAGTACTTC. This sequence encodes CASSYGTGGYQETQYF.

The chain links TRBV6-5 to TRBJ2-2; D possibly corresponds to TRBD2 (6 bases). Germline V gives CDR1 MNHEY, CDR2 SVGAGI. The V end was cut by 5 bases, the J end by 7 bases, with 17 bases between. There are 15 residues in the CDR3. The CDR3 sequence: CASSRGGAPGGELFF. CDR3 bases: TGTGCCAGCAGTCGAGGCGGGGCGCCGGGCGGGGAGCTGTTTTTT.

The CDR3 region is CASSLAKPGAQGYTF. The CDR3 nucleotides read TGTGCCAGCAGCTTAGCCAAACCAGGGGCCCAGGGCTACACCTTC. The chain carries TRBV7-9 and TRBJ1-2; TRBD1 is a possible D gene (6 bases). The V gene lost 0 bases and the J gene lost 8 bases, with 16 bases spanning the gap. CDR1 and CDR2 (germline): SEHNR, FQNEAQ (reference sequence). There are 15 residues in the CDR3.

The rearrangement links TRBV10-2 to TRBJ2-2; D ambiguous. This CDR3 comprises 15 residues. V was shortened by 6 bases and J by 6 bases, with 17 bases between the two germline ends. Germline CDR1 and CDR2: WSHSY and SAAADI. The CDR3 DNA sequence: TGCGCCAGCAGAGATAGGCTAGTAGTCGCCGGGGAGCTGTTTTTT. Encoded protein: CASRDRLVVAGELFF.

The chain recombines TRBV6-1 with TRBJ1-4; no clear D gene. The CDR3 covers 15 residues. The ends were cut back, 0 bases at V and 0 bases at J, with 5 bases in the middle. Germline loops: CDR1 MNHNS, CDR2 SASEGT. CDR3: CASSEARTTNEKLFF. The CDR3 DNA reads TGTGCCAGCAGTGAAGCGAGGACAACTAATGAAAAACTGTTTTTT.

The chain recombines TRBV11-3 with TRBJ2-7, with TRBD1 matching over 9 bases. The V gene's germline CDR1 is SGHNT and CDR2 YENEEA. The length of the CDR3 is 14 residues. With V trimmed by 3 bases and J by 7 bases, 7 bases remained unmatched. Here the CDR3 reads CASSLGQGIHEQYF. The CDR3 DNA reads TGTGCCAGCAGCTTGGGACAGGGAATTCATGAGCAGTACTTC.

The rearrangement uses TRBV27 and TRBJ1-5, with D perhaps matching TRBD1 (6 bases). Trimming shortened V by 7 bases and J by 3 bases, and 13 bases separated the two germline ends. The V gene's germline CDR1 is MNHEY and CDR2 SMNVEV (reference sequence). The CDR3 length is 14 residues. The chain's CDR3 is CASTPQGSNQPQHF. The CDR3 coding sequence is TGTGCCAGCACCCCTCAGGGGTCCAATCAGCCCCAGCATTTT.

This clone was seen just once. The V call is TRBV5-6, the J call TRBJ2-5, with 9 bases matching TRBD1. This CDR3 region has 16 residues. CDR1 SGHDT and CDR2 YYEEEE come from the germline V gene. J gave up 5 bases and V 4 bases, and 12 bases lay outside the gene matches. CDR3 DNA sequence: TGTGCCAGCAGCGGAATCCGGGACAGGGAGGGTGAGACCCAGTACTTC. Its translation: CASSGIRDREGETQYF.

The chain joins TRBV10-1 to TRBJ2-7; 9 positions match TRBD1. V shed 3 bases, J shed 5 bases, and the junction held 8 bases outside the gene matches. This CDR3 has 15 amino acids. The germline V gene encodes CDR1 WNHNN and CDR2 SYGVQD (reference sequence). The CDR3 nucleotides read TGCGCCAGCAGTGACAAAGGGACAGGGCGGGACGAGCAGTACTTC. This encodes CASSDKGTGRDEQYF.

This clone was detected a few times. CDR3 DNA: TGCAGCGGTAGGACAGGGGGTGGAAAACTGTTTTTT. It specifies CSGRTGGGKLFF. The gene calls are TRBV29-1 and TRBJ1-4; TRBD1 agrees at 10 bases. J lost 10 bases, V lost 7 bases, and 6 bases had no gene match. Germline lookup yields CDR1 SQVTM and CDR2 ANQGSEA. The CDR3 length is 12 residues.

This chain connects TRBV29-1 to TRBJ1-1, with 7 bases that match TRBD1. CDR1 and CDR2 (germline): SQVTM, ANQGSEA. This CDR3 is 13 amino acids long. With 4 bases clipped from V and 4 bases from J, the junction kept 6 bases outside the gene matches. The CDR3 nucleotides are TGCAGCGTTGTCCGACGACAGGGCACTGAAGCTTTCTTT. It translates to CSVVRRQGTEAFF.

The V and J genes are TRBV5-1 and TRBJ1-4; 9 nucleotides match TRBD1. Trimming removed 4 bases from V and 7 bases from J; junction bases left unmatched: 5. CDR3 length equals 14 residues. The germline V gene has CDR1 SGHRS and CDR2 YFSETQ. The DNA for the CDR3 is TGCGCCAGCAGCCCGGACAGGGGAACTGAAAAACTGTTTTTT. Translating gives CASSPDRGTEKLFF.

The chain employs TRBV2 and TRBJ1-6; D uncertain. V lost 2 bases and J lost 7, with 6 bases in between. There are 13 residues in the CDR3. The germline V gene encodes CDR1 SNHLY and CDR2 FYNNEI. CDR3 DNA: TGTGCCAGCAGTGAAAGTCGGAATTCACCCCTCCACTTT. Protein sequence: CASSESRNSPLHF.

V is TRBV5-1 and J is TRBJ2-3, with D perhaps matching TRBD1 (6 bases). CDR1 SGHRS and CDR2 YFSETQ come from the germline V gene. V dropped 5 bases and J dropped 0 bases, with 10 bases sitting between them. The CDR3 totals 14 residues. Here the CDR3 DNA reads TGCGCCAGCAGACCAGGGGTTAGCACAGATACGCAGTATTTT. Protein: CASRPGVSTDTQYF.

This rearrangement joins TRBV4-1 to TRBJ1-3; D gene ambiguous. V lost 4 bases, J lost 4 bases, and 14 bases lay in between. Germline CDR1 reads MGHRA; CDR2 reads YSYEKL. The length of the CDR3 is 15 residues. For the CDR3, the DNA is TGCGCCAGCAGCCTCACTGGAGGTTCCGGAAACACCATATATTTT. Translated: CASSLTGGSGNTIYF.

The chain joins TRBV3-1 (or the pseudogene TRBV3-2) to TRBJ1-2; 9 nucleotides match TRBD1. The trim removed 0 bases at V and 4 bases at J, leaving 9 bases unmatched. The CDR3 sequence is 17 residues long. Looked up from germline, CDR1 is LGHDT and CDR2 is YNNKEL (reference sequence). CDR3 protein: CASSQDRGQGWSYGYTF. The CDR3 bases are TGTGCCAGCAGCCAAGATCGGGGACAGGGTTGGAGCTATGGCTACACCTTC.

The chain employs TRBV5-1 and TRBJ2-7, with D possibly matching TRBD2 (6 bases). Germline values: CDR1 SGHRS, CDR2 YFSETQ. V gave up 0 bases and J gave up 0 bases, with 16 bases separating them. The CDR3 runs to 17 residues. The CDR3 DNA is TGCGCCAGCAGCTTGGGTTCCCGGGAGTTCCACTCCTACGAGCAGTACTTC. This sequence encodes CASSLGSREFHSYEQYF.